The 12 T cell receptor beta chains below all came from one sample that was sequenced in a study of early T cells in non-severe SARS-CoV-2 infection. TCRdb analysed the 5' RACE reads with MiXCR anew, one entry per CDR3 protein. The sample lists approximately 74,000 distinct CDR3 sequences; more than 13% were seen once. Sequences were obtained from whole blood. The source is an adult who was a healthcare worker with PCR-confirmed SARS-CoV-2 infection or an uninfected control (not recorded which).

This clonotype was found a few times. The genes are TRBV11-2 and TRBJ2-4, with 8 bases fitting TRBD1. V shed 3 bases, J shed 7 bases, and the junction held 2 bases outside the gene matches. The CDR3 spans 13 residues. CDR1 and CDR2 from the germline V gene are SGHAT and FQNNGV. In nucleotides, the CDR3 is TGTGCCAGCAGCTTTAACAGGGGGAACATTCAGTACTTC. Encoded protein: CASSFNRGNIQYF.

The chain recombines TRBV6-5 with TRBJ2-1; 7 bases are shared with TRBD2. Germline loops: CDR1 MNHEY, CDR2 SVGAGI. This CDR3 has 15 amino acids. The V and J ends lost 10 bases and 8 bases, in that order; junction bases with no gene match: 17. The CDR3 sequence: CATMGGNSVTDEQFF. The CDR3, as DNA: TGTGCCACCATGGGGGGGAACTCTGTAACCGATGAGCAGTTCTTC.

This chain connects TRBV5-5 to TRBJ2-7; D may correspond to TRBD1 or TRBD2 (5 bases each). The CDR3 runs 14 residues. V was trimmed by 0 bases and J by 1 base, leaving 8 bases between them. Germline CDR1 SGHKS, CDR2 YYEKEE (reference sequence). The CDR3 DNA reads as TGTGCCAGCAGCTTGGCCGAGGGGTCCTACGAGCAGTACTTC. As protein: CASSLAEGSYEQYF.

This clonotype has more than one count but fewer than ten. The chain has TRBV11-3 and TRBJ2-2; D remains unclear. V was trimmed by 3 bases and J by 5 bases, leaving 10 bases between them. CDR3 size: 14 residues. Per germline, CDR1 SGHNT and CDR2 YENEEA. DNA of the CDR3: TGTGCCAGCAGCTTGAGGACCGGTACCGGGGAGCTGTTTTTT. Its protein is CASSLRTGTGELFF.

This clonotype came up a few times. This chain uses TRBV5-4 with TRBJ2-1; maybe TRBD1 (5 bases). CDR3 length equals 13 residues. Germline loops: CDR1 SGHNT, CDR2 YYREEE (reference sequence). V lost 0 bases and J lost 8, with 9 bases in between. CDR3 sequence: CASSLVQGHEQFF. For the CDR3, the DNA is TGTGCCAGCAGCTTGGTGCAGGGCCATGAGCAGTTCTTC.

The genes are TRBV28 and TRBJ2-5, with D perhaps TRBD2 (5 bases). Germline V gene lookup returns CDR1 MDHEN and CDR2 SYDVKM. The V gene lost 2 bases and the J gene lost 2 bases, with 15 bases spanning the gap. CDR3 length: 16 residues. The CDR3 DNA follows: TGTGCCAGCAGTTTAAGCGGTACGGACTTTCAAGAGACCCAGTACTTC. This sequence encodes CASSLSGTDFQETQYF.

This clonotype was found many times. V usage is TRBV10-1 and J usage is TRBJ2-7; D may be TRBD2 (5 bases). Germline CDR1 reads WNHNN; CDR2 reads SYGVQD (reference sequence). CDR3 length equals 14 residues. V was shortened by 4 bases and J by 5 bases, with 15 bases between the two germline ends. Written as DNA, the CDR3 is TGCGCCAGCAGTGTTGCGGGCCTGCCTGACGAGCAGTACTTC. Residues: CASSVAGLPDEQYF.

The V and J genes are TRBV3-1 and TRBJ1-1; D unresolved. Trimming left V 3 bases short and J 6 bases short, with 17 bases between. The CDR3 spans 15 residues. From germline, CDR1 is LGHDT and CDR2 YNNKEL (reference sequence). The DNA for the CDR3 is TGTGCCAGCAGCCAGGATGAGGCGGGTTACCCTGAAGCTTTCTTT. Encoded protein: CASSQDEAGYPEAFF.

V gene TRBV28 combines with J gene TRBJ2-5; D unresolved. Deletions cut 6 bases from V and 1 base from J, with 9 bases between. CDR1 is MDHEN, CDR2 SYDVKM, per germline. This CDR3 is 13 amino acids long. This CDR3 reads CASSRPPQETQYF. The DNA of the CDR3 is TGTGCCAGCAGCCGCCCTCCCCAAGAGACCCAGTACTTC. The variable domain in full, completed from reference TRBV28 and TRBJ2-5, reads DVKVTQSSRYLVKRTGEKVFLECVQDMDHENMFWYRQDPGLGLRLIYFSYDVKMKEKGDIPEGYSVSREKKERFSLILESASTNQTSMYLCASSRPPQETQYFGPGTRLLVL.

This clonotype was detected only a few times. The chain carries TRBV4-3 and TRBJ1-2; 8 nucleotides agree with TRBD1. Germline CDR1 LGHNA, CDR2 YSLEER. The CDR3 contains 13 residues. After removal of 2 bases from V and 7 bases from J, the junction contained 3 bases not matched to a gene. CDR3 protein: CASSQTGGSGYTF. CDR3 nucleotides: TGCGCCAGCAGCCAAACAGGGGGGAGTGGCTACACCTTC.

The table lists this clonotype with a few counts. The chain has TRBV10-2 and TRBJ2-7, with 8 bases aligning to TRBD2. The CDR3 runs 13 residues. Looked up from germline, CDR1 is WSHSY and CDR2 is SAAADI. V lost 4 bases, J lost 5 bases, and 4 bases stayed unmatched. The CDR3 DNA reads TGCGCCAGCAGTGCCGGGAGGGAGGACGAGCAGTACTTC. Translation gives CASSAGREDEQYF.

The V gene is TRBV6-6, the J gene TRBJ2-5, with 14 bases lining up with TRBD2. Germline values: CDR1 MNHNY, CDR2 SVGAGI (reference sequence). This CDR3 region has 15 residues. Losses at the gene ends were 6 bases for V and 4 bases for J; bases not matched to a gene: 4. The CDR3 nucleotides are TGTGCCAGCAGCCCCGGGACTAGCGGGGGAGAGACCCAGTACTTC. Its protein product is CASSPGTSGGETQYF.